This entry features one TCR beta chain sequence. Its antigen is still unknown. The data belong to a study of cytomegalovirus exposure and HLA in healthy donors. Study-level findings and limits: More clonal expansion characterized HLA-associated TCR beta chains than equally common others in a later analysis. Beyond CMV serostatus, there was no information to go on about immune exposure.

Amplification used 60 Vbeta primers and 13 Jbeta primers. The repertoire was sequenced with immunoSEQ multiplex PCR; TCRdb's copy has only in-frame clones and lacks some. In the table there are about 160,000 clones, 80% to 85% of which are singletons. Samples came from healthy bone marrow donors. The CDR3 totals 14 residues. The V gene's germline CDR1 is KGHSH and CDR2 LQKENI. V lost 3 bases, J lost 5 bases, and 13 bases lay in between. Sequenced: PBMCs. The sequence was collected from a man under 40 in good health and CMV-seronegative. V usage is TRBV18 and J usage is TRBJ1-1; D remains ambiguous. The CDR3 bases are TGTGCCAGCTCACCTGACCAGGCGGGTACTGAAGCTTTCTTT. It specifies CASSPDQAGTEAFF. The full variable domain, rest sourced from reference TRBV18 and TRBJ1-1, is NAGVMQNPRHLVRRRGQEARLRCSPMKGHSHVYWYRQLPEEGLKFMVYLQKENIIDESGMPKERFSAEFPKEGPSILRIQQVVRGDSAAYFCASSPDQAGTEAFFGQGTRLTVV.